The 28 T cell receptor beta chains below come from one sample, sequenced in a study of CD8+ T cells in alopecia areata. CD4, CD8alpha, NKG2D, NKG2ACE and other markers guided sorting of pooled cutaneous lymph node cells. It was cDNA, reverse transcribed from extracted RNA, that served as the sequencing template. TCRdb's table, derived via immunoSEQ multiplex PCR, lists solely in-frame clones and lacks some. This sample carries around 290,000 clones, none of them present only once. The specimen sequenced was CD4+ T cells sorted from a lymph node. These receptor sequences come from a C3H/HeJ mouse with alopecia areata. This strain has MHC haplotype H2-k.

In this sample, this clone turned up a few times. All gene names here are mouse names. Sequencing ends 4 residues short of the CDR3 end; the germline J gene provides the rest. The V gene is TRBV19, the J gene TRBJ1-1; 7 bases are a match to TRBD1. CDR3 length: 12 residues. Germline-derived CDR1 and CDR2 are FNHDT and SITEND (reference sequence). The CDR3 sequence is CASSMGTAEVFF. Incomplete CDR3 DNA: TGTGCCAGCAGTATGGGGACAGCA.

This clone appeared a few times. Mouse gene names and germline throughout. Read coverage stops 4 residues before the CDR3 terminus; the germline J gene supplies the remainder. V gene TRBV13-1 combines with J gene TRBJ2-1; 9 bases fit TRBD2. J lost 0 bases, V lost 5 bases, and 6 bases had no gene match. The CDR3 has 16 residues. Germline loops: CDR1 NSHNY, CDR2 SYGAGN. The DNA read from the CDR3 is TGTGCCAGCAGCCACTGGACTGGGGATAACTATGCT. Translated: CASSHWTGDNYA. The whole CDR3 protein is CASSHWTGDNYAEQFF.

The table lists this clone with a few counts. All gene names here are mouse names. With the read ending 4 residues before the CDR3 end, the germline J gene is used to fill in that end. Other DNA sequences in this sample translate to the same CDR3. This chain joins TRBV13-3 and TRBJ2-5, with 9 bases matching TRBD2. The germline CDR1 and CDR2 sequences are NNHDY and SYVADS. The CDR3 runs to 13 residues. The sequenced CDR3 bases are TGTGCCAGCAGTGGACTGGGGGCCGAC. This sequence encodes CASSGLGAD. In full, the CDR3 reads CASSGLGADTQYF.

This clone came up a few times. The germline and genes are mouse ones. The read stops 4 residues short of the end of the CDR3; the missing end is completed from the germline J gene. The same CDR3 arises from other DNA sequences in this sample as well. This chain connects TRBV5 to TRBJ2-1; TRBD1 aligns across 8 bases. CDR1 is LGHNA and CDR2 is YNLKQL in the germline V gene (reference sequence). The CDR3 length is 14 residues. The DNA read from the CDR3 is TGTGCCAGCAGCCAAGACAGGGGGCGGGCT. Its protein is CASSQDRGRA. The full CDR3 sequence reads CASSQDRGRAEQFF.

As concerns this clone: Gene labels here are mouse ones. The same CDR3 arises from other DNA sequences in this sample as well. The CDR3 sequence is CASGDAQGGYEQYF. CDR3 bases read: TGTGCCAGCGGTGATGCCCAGGGAGGGTAT. The rearrangement links TRBV13-2 to TRBJ2-7, with a possible D match to TRBD1 (5 bases). The read comes to an end 4 residues before the CDR3 does, leaving the germline J gene to fill in the end. Looked up from germline, CDR1 is NNHNN and CDR2 is SYGAGS (reference sequence). The CDR3 extends over 14 amino acids.

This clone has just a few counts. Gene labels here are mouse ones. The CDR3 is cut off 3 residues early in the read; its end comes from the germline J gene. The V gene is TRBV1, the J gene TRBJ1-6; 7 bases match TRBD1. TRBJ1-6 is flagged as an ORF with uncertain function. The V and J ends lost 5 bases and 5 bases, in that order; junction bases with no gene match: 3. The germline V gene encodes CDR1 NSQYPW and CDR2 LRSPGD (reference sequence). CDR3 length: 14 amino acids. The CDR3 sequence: CTCSLTGNNSPLYF. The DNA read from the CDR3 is TGCACCTGCAGTCTGACAGGGAATAATTCGCCC.

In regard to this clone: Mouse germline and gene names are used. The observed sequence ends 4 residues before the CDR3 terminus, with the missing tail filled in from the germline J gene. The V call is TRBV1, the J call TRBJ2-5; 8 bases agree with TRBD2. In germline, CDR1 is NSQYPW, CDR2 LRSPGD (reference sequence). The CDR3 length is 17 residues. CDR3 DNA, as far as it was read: TGCACCTGCAGTGCAGATGGGGCTGGGGGGCGAGGAGAC. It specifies CTCSADGAGGRGD. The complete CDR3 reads CTCSADGAGGRGDTQYF.

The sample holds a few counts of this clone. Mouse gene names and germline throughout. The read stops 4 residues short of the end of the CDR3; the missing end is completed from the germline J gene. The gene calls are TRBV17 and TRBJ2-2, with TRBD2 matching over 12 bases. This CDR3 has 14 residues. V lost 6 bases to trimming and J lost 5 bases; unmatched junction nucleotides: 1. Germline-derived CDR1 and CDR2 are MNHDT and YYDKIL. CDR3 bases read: TGTGCTAGCAGAGGACTGGGGGGGACCGGG. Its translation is CASRGLGGTG. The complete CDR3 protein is CASRGLGGTGQLYF.

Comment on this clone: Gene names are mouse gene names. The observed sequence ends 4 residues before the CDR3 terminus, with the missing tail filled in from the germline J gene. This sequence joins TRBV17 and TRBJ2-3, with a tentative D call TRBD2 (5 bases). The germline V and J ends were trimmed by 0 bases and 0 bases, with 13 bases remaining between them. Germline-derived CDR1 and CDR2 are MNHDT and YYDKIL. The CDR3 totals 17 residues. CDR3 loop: CASSRDARTSSAETLYF. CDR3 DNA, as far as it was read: TGTGCTAGCAGTAGAGATGCCCGGACTTCTAGTGCAGAA.

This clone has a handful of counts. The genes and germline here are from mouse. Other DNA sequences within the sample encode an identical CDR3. The DNA read from the CDR3 is TGTGCCTGGAGTCCCCTGGGGAGTCAAAAC. It encodes CAWSPLGSQN. Given in full, the CDR3 is CAWSPLGSQNTLYF. V gene TRBV31 combines with J gene TRBJ2-4, with TRBD2 as a possible D gene (6 bases). Read coverage stops 4 residues before the CDR3 terminus; the germline J gene supplies the remainder. V lost 1 base and J 0 bases, leaving 8 bases between the germline ends. The CDR3 totals 14 residues. Per germline, CDR1 GKSSPN and CDR2 SITVG.

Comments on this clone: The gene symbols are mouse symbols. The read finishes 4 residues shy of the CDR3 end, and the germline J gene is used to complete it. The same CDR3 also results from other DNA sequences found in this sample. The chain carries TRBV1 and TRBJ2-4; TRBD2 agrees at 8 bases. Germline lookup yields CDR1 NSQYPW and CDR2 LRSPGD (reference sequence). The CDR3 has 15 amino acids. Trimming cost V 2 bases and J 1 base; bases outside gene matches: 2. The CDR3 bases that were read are TGCACCTGCAGTGCACCGACTGGGGGTCAAAAC. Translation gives CTCSAPTGGQN. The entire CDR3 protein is CTCSAPTGGQNTLYF. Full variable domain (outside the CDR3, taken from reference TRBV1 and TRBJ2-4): VTLLEQNPRWRLVPRGQAVNLRCILKNSQYPWMSWYQQDLQKQLQWLFTLRSPGDKEVKSLPGADYLATRVTDTELRLQVANMSQGRTLYCTCSAPTGGQNTLYFGAGTRLSVL.

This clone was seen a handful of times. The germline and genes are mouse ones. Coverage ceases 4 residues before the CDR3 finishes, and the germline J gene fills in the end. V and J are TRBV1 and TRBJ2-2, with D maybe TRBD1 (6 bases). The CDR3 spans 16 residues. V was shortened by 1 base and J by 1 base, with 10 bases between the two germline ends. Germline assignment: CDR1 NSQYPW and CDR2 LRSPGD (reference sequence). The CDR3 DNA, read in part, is TGCACCTGCAGTGCAGTGGGACAATTAAACACCGGG. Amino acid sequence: CTCSAVGQLNTG. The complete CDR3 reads CTCSAVGQLNTGQLYF.

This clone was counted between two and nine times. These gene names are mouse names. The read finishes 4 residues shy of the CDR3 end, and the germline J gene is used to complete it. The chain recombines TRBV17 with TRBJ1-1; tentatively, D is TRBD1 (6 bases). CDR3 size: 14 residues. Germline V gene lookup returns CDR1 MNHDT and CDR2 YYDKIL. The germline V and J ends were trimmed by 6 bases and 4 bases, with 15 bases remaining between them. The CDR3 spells CASRSRGGGTEVFF. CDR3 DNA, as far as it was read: TGTGCTAGCAGGAGCAGGGGCGGCGGCACA.

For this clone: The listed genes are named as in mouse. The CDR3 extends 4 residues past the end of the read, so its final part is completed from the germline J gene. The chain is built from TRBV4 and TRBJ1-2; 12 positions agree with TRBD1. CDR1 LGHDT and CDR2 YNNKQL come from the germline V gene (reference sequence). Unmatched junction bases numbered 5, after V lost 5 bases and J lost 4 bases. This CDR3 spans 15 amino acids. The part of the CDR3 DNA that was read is TGTGCCAGCAGCGGGGACAGGGGGCGCGGCTCC. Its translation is CASSGDRGRGS. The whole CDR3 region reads CASSGDRGRGSDYTF.

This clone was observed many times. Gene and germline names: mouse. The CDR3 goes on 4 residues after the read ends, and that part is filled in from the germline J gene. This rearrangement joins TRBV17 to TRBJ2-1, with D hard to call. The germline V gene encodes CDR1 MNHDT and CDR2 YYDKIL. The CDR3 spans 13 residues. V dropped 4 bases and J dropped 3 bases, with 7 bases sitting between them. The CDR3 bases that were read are TGTGCTAGCAGTACCGCAGCCTATGCT. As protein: CASSTAAYA. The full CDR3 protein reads CASSTAAYAEQFF. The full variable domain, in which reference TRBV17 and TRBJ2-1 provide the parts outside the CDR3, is DTTVKQNPRYKLARVGKPVNLICSQTMNHDTMYWYQKKPNQAPKLLLFYYDKILNREADTFEKFQSSRPNNSFCSLYIGSAGLEYSAMYLCASSTAAYAEQFFGPGTRLTVL.

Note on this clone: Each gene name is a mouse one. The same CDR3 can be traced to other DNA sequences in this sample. CDR3 DNA (partial): TGTGCCAGCAGTTTTGGGGGGCAAGAC. Protein: CASSFGGQD. The full CDR3 sequence reads CASSFGGQDTQYF. This chain links TRBV14 with TRBJ2-5; 7 bases agree with TRBD2. The CDR3 end falls 4 residues outside the read, so it is completed with the germline J gene. In germline, CDR1 is SGHDT, CDR2 FRDEAV. The CDR3 runs 13 residues. V lost 2 bases to trimming and J lost 3 bases; unmatched junction nucleotides: 0.

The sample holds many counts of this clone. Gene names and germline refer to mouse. The part of the CDR3 DNA that was read is TGTGCCAGCAGTCCTGGGACTAGTCAAAAC. Protein: CASSPGTSQN. The whole CDR3 protein reads CASSPGTSQNTLYF. The chain recombines TRBV14 with TRBJ2-4; D perhaps matches TRBD2 (6 bases). The DNA ends 4 residues before the CDR3 does, and the rest of the CDR3 is filled in from the germline J gene. The CDR3 has 14 amino acids. Germline V lookup: CDR1 SGHDT, CDR2 FRDEAV. V shed 4 bases and J shed 0 bases, with 9 bases lying between them.

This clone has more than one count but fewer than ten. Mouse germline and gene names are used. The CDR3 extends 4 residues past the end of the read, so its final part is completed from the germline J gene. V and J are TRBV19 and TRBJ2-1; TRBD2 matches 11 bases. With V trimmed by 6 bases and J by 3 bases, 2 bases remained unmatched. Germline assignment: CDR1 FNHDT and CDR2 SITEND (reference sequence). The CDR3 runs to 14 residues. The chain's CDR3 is CASTTGGGYAEQFF. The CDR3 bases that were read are TGTGCCAGCACGACTGGGGGGGGCTATGCT.

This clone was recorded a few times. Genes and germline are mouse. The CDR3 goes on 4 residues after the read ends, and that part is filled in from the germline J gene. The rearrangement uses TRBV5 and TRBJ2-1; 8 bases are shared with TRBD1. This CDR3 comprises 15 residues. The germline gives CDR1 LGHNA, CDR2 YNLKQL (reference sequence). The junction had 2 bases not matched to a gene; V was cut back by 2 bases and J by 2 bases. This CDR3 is CASSQPTGDYAEQFF. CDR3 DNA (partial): TGTGCCAGCAGCCAACCGACAGGGGACTATGCT.

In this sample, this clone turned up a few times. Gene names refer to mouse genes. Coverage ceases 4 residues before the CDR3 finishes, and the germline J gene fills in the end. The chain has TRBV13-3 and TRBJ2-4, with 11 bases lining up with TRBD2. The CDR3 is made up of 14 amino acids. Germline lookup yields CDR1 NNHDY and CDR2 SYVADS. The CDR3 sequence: CASSWTGGTNTLYF. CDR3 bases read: TGTGCCAGCAGTTGGACTGGGGGGACGAAC.

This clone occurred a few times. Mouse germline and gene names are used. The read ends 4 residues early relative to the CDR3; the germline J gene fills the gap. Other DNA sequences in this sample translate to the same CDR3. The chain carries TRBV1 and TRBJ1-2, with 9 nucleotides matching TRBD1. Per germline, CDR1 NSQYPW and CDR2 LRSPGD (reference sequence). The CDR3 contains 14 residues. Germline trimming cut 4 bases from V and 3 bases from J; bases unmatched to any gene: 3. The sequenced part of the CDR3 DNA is TGCACCTGCAGTGACAGGGGGCGCGACTCC. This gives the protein CTCSDRGRDS. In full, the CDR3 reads CTCSDRGRDSDYTF.

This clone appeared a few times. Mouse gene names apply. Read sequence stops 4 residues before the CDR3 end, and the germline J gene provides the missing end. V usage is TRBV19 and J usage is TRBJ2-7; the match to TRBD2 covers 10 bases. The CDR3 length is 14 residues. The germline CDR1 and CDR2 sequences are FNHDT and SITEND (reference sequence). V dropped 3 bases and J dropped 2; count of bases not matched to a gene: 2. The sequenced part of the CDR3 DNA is TGTGCCAGCAGTAAGGGACTGGGGACCTAT. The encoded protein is CASSKGLGTY. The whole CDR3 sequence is CASSKGLGTYEQYF. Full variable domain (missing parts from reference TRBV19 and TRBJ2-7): GGIITQTPKFLIGQEGQKLTLKCQQNFNHDTMYWYRQDSGKGLRLIYYSITENDLQKGDLSEGYDASREKKSSFSLTVTSAQKNEMAVFLCASSKGLGTYEQYFGPGTRLTVL.

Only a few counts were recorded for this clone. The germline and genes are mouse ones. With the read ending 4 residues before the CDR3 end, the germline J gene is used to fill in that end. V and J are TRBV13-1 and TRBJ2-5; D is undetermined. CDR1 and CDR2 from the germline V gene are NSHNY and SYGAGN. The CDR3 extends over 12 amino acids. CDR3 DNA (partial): TGTGCCAGCAGTGATGGAAGGGAC. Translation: CASSDGRD. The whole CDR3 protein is CASSDGRDTQYF.

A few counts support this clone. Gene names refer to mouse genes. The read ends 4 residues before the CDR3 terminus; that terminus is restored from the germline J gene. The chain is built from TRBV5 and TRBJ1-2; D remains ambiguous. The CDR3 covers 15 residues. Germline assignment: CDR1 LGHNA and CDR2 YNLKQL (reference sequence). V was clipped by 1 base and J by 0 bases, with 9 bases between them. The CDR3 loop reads CASSQGVGSNSDYTF. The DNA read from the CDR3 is TGTGCCAGCAGCCAAGGGGTCGGGTCAAACTCC.

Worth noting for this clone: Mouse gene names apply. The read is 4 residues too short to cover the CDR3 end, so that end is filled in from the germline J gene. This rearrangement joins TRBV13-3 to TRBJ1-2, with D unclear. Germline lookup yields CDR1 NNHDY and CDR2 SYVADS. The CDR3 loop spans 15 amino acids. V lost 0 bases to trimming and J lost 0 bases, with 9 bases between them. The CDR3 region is CASSDEQKANSDYTF. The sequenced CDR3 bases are TGTGCCAGCAGTGATGAACAGAAAGCAAACTCC.

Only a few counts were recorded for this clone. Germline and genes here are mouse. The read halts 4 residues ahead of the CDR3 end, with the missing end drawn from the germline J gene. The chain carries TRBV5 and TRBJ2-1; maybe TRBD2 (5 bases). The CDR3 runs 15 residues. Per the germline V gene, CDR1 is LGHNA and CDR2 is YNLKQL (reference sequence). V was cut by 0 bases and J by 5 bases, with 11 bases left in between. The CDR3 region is CASSQESGIDAEQFF. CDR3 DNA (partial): TGTGCCAGCAGCCAAGAATCTGGGATCGATGCT.

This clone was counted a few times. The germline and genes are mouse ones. CDR3 DNA, as far as it was read: TGTGCCAGCAGTATCGGCTGGGGGGGCAACACCGGG. It encodes CASSIGWGGNTG. The full CDR3 is CASSIGWGGNTGQLYF. J is TRBJ2-2 and V is TRBV19, with 10 bases aligning to TRBD2. The read comes to an end 4 residues before the CDR3 does, leaving the germline J gene to fill in the end. After removal of 2 bases from V and 2 bases from J, the junction contained 3 bases not matched to a gene. The germline V gene encodes CDR1 FNHDT and CDR2 SITEND (reference sequence). The length of the CDR3 is 16 residues. Variable domain in full (rest from reference TRBV19 and TRBJ2-2): GGIITQTPKFLIGQEGQKLTLKCQQNFNHDTMYWYRQDSGKGLRLIYYSITENDLQKGDLSEGYDASREKKSSFSLTVTSAQKNEMAVFLCASSIGWGGNTGQLYFGEGSKLTVL.

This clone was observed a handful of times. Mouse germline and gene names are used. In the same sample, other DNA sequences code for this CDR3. The CDR3 loop is CASRAGTGSYEQYF. The CDR3 DNA, read in part, is TGTGCCAGCAGAGCCGGGACTGGCTCCTAT. This sequence joins TRBV19 and TRBJ2-7; 8 nucleotides agree with TRBD2. The read ends 4 residues before the CDR3 terminus; that terminus is restored from the germline J gene. The CDR3 sequence is 14 residues long. Germline V CDR1 and CDR2: FNHDT, SITEND (reference sequence). J lost 0 bases, V lost 5 bases, and 4 bases had no gene match.